The entry below describes one T cell receptor beta chain. Other DNA sequences in the same sample also yield this CDR3. The source of the sample is a study of blood T cell repertoires in COVID-19. Study-wide background: T cells, B-cell-depleted T cells, or PBMCs provided the cDNA or gDNA that served as material.

Trimming shortened V by 0 bases and J by 6 bases, and 7 bases separated the two germline ends. The V gene's germline CDR1 is SGHRS and CDR2 YFSETQ. This CDR3 spans 13 amino acids. Patients of the Seattle cohort, enrolled during active infection, were followed longitudinally. As originally analysed: Reference gene primer amplification gave estimated nucleated cell counts. Some clones are missing from TCRdb's copy, which holds only in-frame ones; the method was immunoSEQ multiplex PCR. The V and J calls and the clone size are those of that table, but D and trimming were determined from the DNA. The data hold about 310,000 clones, with roughly 90% observed a single time.

The J gene is TRBJ1-5, the V gene TRBV5-1; D not resolved. Sample: peripheral blood. The TCR comes from a woman aged 40 to 55 with COVID-19, enrolled during active disease. This CDR3 reads CASSLAGGQPQHF. The CDR3 DNA reads as TGCGCCAGCAGCTTGGCTGGAGGTCAGCCCCAGCATTTT.